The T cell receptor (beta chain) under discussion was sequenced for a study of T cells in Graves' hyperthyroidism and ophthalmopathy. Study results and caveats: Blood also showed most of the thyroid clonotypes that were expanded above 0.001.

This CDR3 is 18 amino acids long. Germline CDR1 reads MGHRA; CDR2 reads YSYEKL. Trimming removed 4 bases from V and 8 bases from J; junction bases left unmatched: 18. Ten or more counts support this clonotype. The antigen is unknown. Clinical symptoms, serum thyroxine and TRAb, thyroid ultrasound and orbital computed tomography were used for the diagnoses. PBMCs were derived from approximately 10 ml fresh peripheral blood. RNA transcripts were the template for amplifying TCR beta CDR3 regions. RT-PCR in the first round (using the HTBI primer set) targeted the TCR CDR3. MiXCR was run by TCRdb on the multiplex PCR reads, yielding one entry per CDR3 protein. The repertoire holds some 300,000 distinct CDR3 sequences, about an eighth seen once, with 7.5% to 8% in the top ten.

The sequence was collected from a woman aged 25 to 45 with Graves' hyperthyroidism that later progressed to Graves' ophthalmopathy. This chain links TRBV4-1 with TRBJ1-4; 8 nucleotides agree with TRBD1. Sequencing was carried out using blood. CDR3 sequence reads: CASSLPPGAGGLKEKLFF. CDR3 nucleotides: TGCGCCAGCAGCCTTCCTCCGGGGGCAGGGGGCCTTAAAGAAAAACTGTTTTTT.